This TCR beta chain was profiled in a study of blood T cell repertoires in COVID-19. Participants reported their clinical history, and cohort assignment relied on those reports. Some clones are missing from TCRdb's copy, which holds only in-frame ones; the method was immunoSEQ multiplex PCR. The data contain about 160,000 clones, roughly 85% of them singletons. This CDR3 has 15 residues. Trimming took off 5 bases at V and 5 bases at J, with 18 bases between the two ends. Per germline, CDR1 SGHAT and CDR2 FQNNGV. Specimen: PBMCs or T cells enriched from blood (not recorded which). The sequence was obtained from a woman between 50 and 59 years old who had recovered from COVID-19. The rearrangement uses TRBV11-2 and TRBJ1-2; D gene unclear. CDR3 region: CASSPGSSGWYGYTF. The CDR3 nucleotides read TGTGCCAGCAGCCCGGGCTCGAGCGGCTGGTATGGCTACACCTTC.